The source of this TCR beta chain is a study of vaccination effects on CD4 cells after COVID-19. Method: immunoSEQ multiplex PCR; TCRdb's copy keeps in-frame clones and lacks some. Of about 19,000 clones detected, about 74% appear once; the ten largest clones hold 15% to 20%. Sequencing followed a ViraFEST assay step that expanded antigen-specific CD4+ T cells with viral peptide pools. Researchers isolated CD4+ T cells once less than 13 days of culture had elapsed. The person had a PCR-confirmed SARS-CoV-2 infection during March to December 2020. Trimming at V came to 5 bases and at J to 3 bases, leaving 11 bases not matched to a gene. Germline V CDR1 and CDR2: MNHNY, SVGAGI (reference sequence). The CDR3 consists of 16 residues. As concerns this clone: As yet, its antigen is unknown.

The receptor was isolated from a human donor who had a prior SARS-CoV-2 infection. The input for sequencing was CD4+ T cells from PBMCs cultured with SARS-CoV-2 spike peptides, taken before COVID-19 vaccination. The chain uses TRBV6-6 and TRBJ2-7; TRBD1 agrees at 9 bases. The CDR3 reads CASSTDRGYPGYEQYF. As DNA, the CDR3 is TGTGCCAGCAGTACGGACAGGGGCTATCCGGGCTACGAGCAGTACTTC.